These T cell receptor beta chains were read from a single sample in a study of cytotoxic CD8 clonotypes in ibrutinib-treated CLL. The method was immunoSEQ multiplex PCR; TCRdb's version includes in-frame clones alone and lacks a portion of them. The sample carries 200,000 to 250,000 clones, 60% to 75% recorded once. The specimen was PBMCs, collected after 24 months of ibrutinib treatment. The origin of the receptors is a human donor with chronic lymphocytic leukemia. Both conserved end residues are part of each CDR3. A D gene is named only where the DNA matches it firmly. Size tells how often a clone was seen (once, few, many) or the class of an expanded clone, and some rows leave it out.

j_call: TRBJ2-7
clone_size: .
v_call: TRBV30
d_call: .
cdr3_nt: TGTGCCTGGAGTGTAGGACGGTCCTACGAGCAGTACTTC
cdr3_aa: CAWSVGRSYEQYF

j_call: TRBJ1-2
clone_size: .
v_call: TRBV14
d_call: .
cdr3_nt: TGTGCCAGCAGCCAAGCTCTTAAAGAAGTTAACTATGGCTACACCTTC
cdr3_aa: CASSQALKEVNYGYTF

j_call: TRBJ2-1
clone_size: few
v_call: TRBV14
d_call: .
cdr3_nt: TGTGCCAGCAGCGACTGGAGCTCCTACAATGAGCAGTTCTTC
cdr3_aa: CASSDWSSYNEQFF

j_call: TRBJ2-1
clone_size: .
v_call: TRBV5-1
d_call: .
cdr3_nt: TGCGCCAGCAGCTTCACTGGGGGGAGCTCCTACAATGAGCAGTTCTTC
cdr3_aa: CASSFTGGSSYNEQFF

j_call: TRBJ1-5
clone_size: .
v_call: TRBV18
d_call: TRBD1
cdr3_nt: TGTGCCAGCTCACCACAAGGGACAGGGAATCATCAGCCCCAGCATTTT
cdr3_aa: CASSPQGTGNHQPQHF

j_call: TRBJ1-4
clone_size: .
v_call: TRBV2
d_call: .
cdr3_nt: TGTGCCAGCAGTGACCAGGTTAAAGAAAAACTGTTTTTT
cdr3_aa: CASSDQVKEKLFF

j_call: TRBJ2-7
clone_size: few
v_call: TRBV5-5
d_call: TRBD2
cdr3_nt: TGTGCCAGCAATTACATGAGCGGGAACTACGAGCAGTACTTC
cdr3_aa: CASNYMSGNYEQYF

j_call: TRBJ2-7
clone_size: .
v_call: TRBV9
d_call: .
cdr3_nt: TGTGCCAGCAGCGTAGGCGGCGGGACCCACGAGCAGTACTTC
cdr3_aa: CASSVGGGTHEQYF

j_call: TRBJ1-2
clone_size: .
v_call: TRBV4-2
d_call: .
cdr3_nt: TGTGCCAGCAGCCAAGGGCACTATGGCTACACCTTC
cdr3_aa: CASSQGHYGYTF

j_call: TRBJ2-7
clone_size: once
v_call: TRBV7-9
d_call: .
cdr3_nt: TGTGCCAGCAGCTTAGTGGGTCCCTCCTACGAGCAGTACTTC
cdr3_aa: CASSLVGPSYEQYF

j_call: TRBJ1-5
clone_size: few
v_call: TRBV30
d_call: .
cdr3_nt: TGTGCCTGGGGGGGCAGGACCAATCAGCCCCAGCATTTT
cdr3_aa: CAWGGRTNQPQHF

j_call: TRBJ2-1
clone_size: once
v_call: TRBV29-1
d_call: TRBD2
cdr3_nt: TGCAGCGTTGGAGGACTAGCGGGAGTAAGCGATGAGCAGTTCTTC
cdr3_aa: CSVGGLAGVSDEQFF

j_call: TRBJ2-3
clone_size: few
v_call: TRBV27
d_call: .
cdr3_nt: TGTGCCAGCAGTTTCAGGACCTCGCCAGATACGCAGTATTTT
cdr3_aa: CASSFRTSPDTQYF

j_call: TRBJ2-2
clone_size: .
v_call: TRBV5-1
d_call: .
cdr3_nt: TGCGCCAGCAGTGTCGGGACTGGGACCGGGGAGCTGTTTTTT
cdr3_aa: CASSVGTGTGELFF

j_call: TRBJ1-4
clone_size: once
v_call: TRBV28
d_call: TRBD1
cdr3_nt: TGTGCCAGCAGTTCCTCTAAGGGACAGGGAGATGAAAAACTGTTTTTT
cdr3_aa: CASSSSKGQGDEKLFF

j_call: TRBJ2-7
clone_size: .
v_call: TRBV2
d_call: TRBD2
cdr3_nt: TGTGCCAGCATTACGGTGGCGGGAGCGCAGTACTTC
cdr3_aa: CASITVAGAQYF

j_call: TRBJ1-5
clone_size: few
v_call: TRBV2
d_call: .
cdr3_nt: TGTGCCAGCAAGGGAGACGGTAGCAATCAGCCCCAGCATTTT
cdr3_aa: CASKGDGSNQPQHF

j_call: TRBJ2-2
clone_size: .
v_call: TRBV2
d_call: .
cdr3_nt: TGTGCCAGCAGTGCTACAGGGAGGTCAACGTTCGCCGGGGAGCTGTTTTTT
cdr3_aa: CASSATGRSTFAGELFF

j_call: TRBJ2-7
clone_size: .
v_call: TRBV7-9
d_call: TRBD2
cdr3_nt: TGTGCCAGCAGCCCGGTCCAACTAGCGGCTTCCTACGAGCAGTACTTC
cdr3_aa: CASSPVQLAASYEQYF

j_call: TRBJ2-2
clone_size: .
v_call: TRBV18
d_call: .
cdr3_nt: TGTGCCAGCTCACCACCGCTAGGGGCCCCCCACACCGGGGAGCTGTTTTTT
cdr3_aa: CASSPPLGAPHTGELFF

j_call: TRBJ1-4
clone_size: few
v_call: TRBV30
d_call: .
cdr3_nt: TGTGCCTGGAGTGTGGGCGGGGTTAATGAAAAACTGTTTTTT
cdr3_aa: CAWSVGGVNEKLFF

j_call: TRBJ1-2
clone_size: .
v_call: TRBV5-1
d_call: .
cdr3_nt: TGCGCCAGCAGCTTGGCGGGCCAGCAAGGCTATGGCTACACCTTC
cdr3_aa: CASSLAGQQGYGYTF

j_call: TRBJ2-2
clone_size: few
v_call: TRBV27
d_call: TRBD2
cdr3_nt: TGTGCCAGCCTCCGGGGAGGGCCCCCCGGGGAGCTGTTTTTT
cdr3_aa: CASLRGGPPGELFF

j_call: TRBJ2-7
clone_size: .
v_call: TRBV30
d_call: TRBD2
cdr3_nt: TGTGCCTGGTCAAGGACTAGCGGCCCCTACGAGCAGTACTTC
cdr3_aa: CAWSRTSGPYEQYF

j_call: TRBJ1-2
clone_size: .
v_call: TRBV6-6
d_call: .
cdr3_nt: TGTGCCAGCAGTTACGGAGGGATTGCTAACTATGGCTACACCTTC
cdr3_aa: CASSYGGIANYGYTF

j_call: TRBJ2-7
clone_size: .
v_call: TRBV7-9
d_call: TRBD1
cdr3_nt: TGTGCCAGCAGCCAACGGACAGGCGTTACCTACGAGCAGTACTTC
cdr3_aa: CASSQRTGVTYEQYF

j_call: TRBJ1-1
clone_size: .
v_call: TRBV6-6
d_call: .
cdr3_nt: TGTGCCAGCAGTTACTCAGTGAGGGGATCGGCTTTCTTT
cdr3_aa: CASSYSVRGSAFF

j_call: TRBJ2-2
clone_size: .
v_call: TRBV2
d_call: .
cdr3_nt: TGTGCCAGCAGTGTTTTAACCATTGCCGGGGAGCTGTTTTTT
cdr3_aa: CASSVLTIAGELFF

j_call: TRBJ2-5
clone_size: .
v_call: TRBV27
d_call: TRBD1
cdr3_nt: TGTGCCAGCAGTAGACAGGGGCGCGGGGAGACCCAGTACTTC
cdr3_aa: CASSRQGRGETQYF

j_call: TRBJ1-1
clone_size: .
v_call: TRBV5-1
d_call: .
cdr3_nt: TGCGCCAGCAGCCCGGGCCAGAACACTGAAGCTTTCTTT
cdr3_aa: CASSPGQNTEAFF

j_call: TRBJ2-3
clone_size: .
v_call: TRBV29-1
d_call: .
cdr3_nt: TGCAGCGTTGAAGAGGTGCTTAAAGGGACAGATACGCAGTATTTT
cdr3_aa: CSVEEVLKGTDTQYF

j_call: TRBJ2-5
clone_size: once
v_call: TRBV5-1
d_call: TRBD1
cdr3_nt: TGCGCCAGCACTGGACAGGAACCTCGGGAGACCCAGTACTTC
cdr3_aa: CASTGQEPRETQYF

j_call: TRBJ1-3
clone_size: few
v_call: TRBV7-6
d_call: .
cdr3_nt: TGTGCCAGCAGCTTAGGGGCAGACAGCTCTGGAAACACCATATATTTT
cdr3_aa: CASSLGADSSGNTIYF

j_call: TRBJ1-1
clone_size: few
v_call: TRBV7-2
d_call: TRBD1
cdr3_nt: TGTGCCAGCAGGCCAGGACAGGGGTACGCTGAAGCTTTCTTT
cdr3_aa: CASRPGQGYAEAFF

j_call: TRBJ1-2
clone_size: .
v_call: TRBV5-1
d_call: TRBD1
cdr3_nt: TGCGCCAGCAGTCCGGGACAGGTTGGAGGCTACACCTTC
cdr3_aa: CASSPGQVGGYTF

j_call: TRBJ2-2
clone_size: .
v_call: TRBV10-3
d_call: TRBD2
cdr3_nt: TGTGCCATCAGTCCCCTGGCTAGCGGTAACACCGGGGAGCTGTTTTTT
cdr3_aa: CAISPLASGNTGELFF

j_call: TRBJ1-2
clone_size: .
v_call: TRBV19
d_call: TRBD1
cdr3_nt: TGTGCCAGTACAACTATAGACAGGGACAGTGGCTACACCTTC
cdr3_aa: CASTTIDRDSGYTF

j_call: TRBJ1-2
clone_size: .
v_call: TRBV19
d_call: .
cdr3_nt: TGTGCCAGTATTGAGACCTCTCGTTCCTATTATGGCTACACCTTC
cdr3_aa: CASIETSRSYYGYTF

j_call: TRBJ1-1
clone_size: few
v_call: TRBV27
d_call: .
cdr3_nt: TGTGCCAGCAGTTTCCTCACGGGGAACACTGAAGCTTTCTTT
cdr3_aa: CASSFLTGNTEAFF

j_call: TRBJ1-6
clone_size: .
v_call: TRBV14
d_call: .
cdr3_nt: TGTGCCAGCAGCCCCCATAATTCACCCCTCCACTTT
cdr3_aa: CASSPHNSPLHF

j_call: TRBJ2-7
clone_size: once
v_call: TRBV19
d_call: .
cdr3_nt: TGTGCCAGTAGTATGGCGATCGGGTACGAGCAGTACTTC
cdr3_aa: CASSMAIGYEQYF

j_call: TRBJ2-1
clone_size: .
v_call: TRBV7-8
d_call: .
cdr3_nt: TGTGCCAGCAGCTTCTCCCGCCGTGAGCAGTTCTTC
cdr3_aa: CASSFSRREQFF

j_call: TRBJ2-2
clone_size: .
v_call: TRBV9
d_call: TRBD2
cdr3_nt: TGTGCCAGCAGCGTAGTCCCGGGAGGGACGAACACCGGGGAGCTGTTTTTT
cdr3_aa: CASSVVPGGTNTGELFF

j_call: TRBJ2-1
clone_size: once
v_call: TRBV19
d_call: .
cdr3_nt: TGTGCCAGTAGCCACGGAGGCGGATACAATGAGCAGTTCTTC
cdr3_aa: CASSHGGGYNEQFF

j_call: TRBJ1-6
clone_size: .
v_call: TRBV19
d_call: TRBD1
cdr3_nt: TGTGCCAGTAGGGGTATGGGACAGGGGCATTCACCCCTCCACTTT
cdr3_aa: CASRGMGQGHSPLHF

j_call: TRBJ2-7
clone_size: .
v_call: TRBV6-1
d_call: .
cdr3_nt: TGTGCCAGCAGTGAAGACCCAACAGGGTGGAGGGCCTACGAGCAGTACTTC
cdr3_aa: CASSEDPTGWRAYEQYF

j_call: TRBJ2-5
clone_size: .
v_call: TRBV5-1
d_call: TRBD1
cdr3_nt: TGCGCCAGCAGCTTGTGGACAGGAACTCAAGAGACCCAGTACTTC
cdr3_aa: CASSLWTGTQETQYF